Following are 29 T cell receptor beta chains from one sample sequenced in a study of control samples from healthy donors and cancer patients. The repertoire was sequenced with immunoSEQ multiplex PCR; TCRdb's copy has only in-frame clones and lacks some. In the table there are tens of thousands of clones, around 91% of which are singletons. The sequenced sample consisted of blood. Receptors originate from a man in his fifties or sixties in good health.

The chain recombines TRBV3-1 (or the pseudogene TRBV3-2) with TRBJ1-4, with D maybe TRBD1 (5 bases). The CDR3 totals 13 residues. The V end was cut by 2 bases, the J end by 10 bases, with 11 bases between. Germline lookup yields CDR1 LGHDT and CDR2 YNNKEL (reference sequence). CDR3 DNA: TGTGCCAGCAGCCAATCGGATCAGGGAAAACTGTTTTTT. Translating gives CASSQSDQGKLFF.

The rearrangement joins TRBV3-1 (or the pseudogene TRBV3-2) to TRBJ2-7; tentatively, D is TRBD2 (6 bases). The CDR3 contains 16 residues. CDR1 and CDR2 (germline): LGHDT, YNNKEL (reference sequence). V was shortened by 4 bases and J by 2 bases, with 18 bases between the two germline ends. Written as DNA, the CDR3 is TGTGCCAGCAGCCCATTAGCCCGGGGGATAACCTACGAGCAGTACTTC. Translating gives CASSPLARGITYEQYF.

The V and J genes are TRBV6-5 and TRBJ2-7, with 11 bases lining up with TRBD1. The length of the CDR3 is 13 residues. V gave up 10 bases and J gave up 6 bases; unmatched junction bases: 8. Per germline, CDR1 MNHEY and CDR2 SVGAGI. CDR3 sequence reads: CATHGGTGGEQYF. In nucleotides, the CDR3 is TGTGCCACCCACGGCGGGACAGGGGGCGAGCAGTACTTC.

In its sample, this clone was seen once. This chain links TRBV7-2 with TRBJ1-2, with TRBD1 identical over 10 bases. CDR1 SGHTA and CDR2 FQGNSA come from the germline V gene. The CDR3 length is 15 residues. V dropped 5 bases and J dropped 1; count of bases not matched to a gene: 4. The CDR3 DNA follows: TGTGCCAGCAGCCCGCGGGACAGGGGTAACTATGGCTACACCTTC. It translates to CASSPRDRGNYGYTF.

The rearrangement uses TRBV11-2 and TRBJ1-5; no reliable D call. The CDR3 extends over 12 amino acids. Trimming took 2 bases from V and 5 from J, leaving 4 bases between them. Germline loops: CDR1 SGHAT, CDR2 FQNNGV. The CDR3 sequence: CASSLLDQPQHF. CDR3 bases: TGTGCCAGCAGCTTACTTGATCAGCCCCAGCATTTT.

CDR3 in amino acids: CASSLAKTGGIADTQYF. CDR3 nucleotides: TGCGCCAGCAGCTTGGCCAAAACGGGGGGCATAGCAGATACGCAGTATTTT. The chain has TRBV5-1 and TRBJ2-3, with D perhaps TRBD2 (7 bases). Trimming took off 0 bases at V and 4 bases at J, with 18 bases between the two ends. The V gene's germline CDR1 is SGHRS and CDR2 YFSETQ. The CDR3 sequence is 17 residues long.

The chain recombines TRBV19 with TRBJ2-1; D unresolved. Germline V lookup: CDR1 LNHDA, CDR2 SQIVND (reference sequence). This CDR3 comprises 14 residues. Between the trimmed V and J ends, which lost 1 base and 7 bases, there was a span of 11 bases. The DNA of the CDR3 is TGTGCCAGTAGTATAGGAAAAAGGTTGAATGAGCAGTTCTTC. Translating gives CASSIGKRLNEQFF.

This chain uses TRBV7-2 with TRBJ2-3, with 9 bases matching TRBD1. Trimming took 4 bases from V and 8 from J; bases not matched to a gene: 10. The CDR3 length is 15 residues. Germline-derived CDR1 and CDR2 are SGHTA and FQGNSA. CDR3 nucleotides: TGTGCCAGCAGCTATTCGGGACAGGGAATTGCTACGCAGTATTTT. Amino acid sequence: CASSYSGQGIATQYF.

The chain links TRBV5-1 to TRBJ1-1; D unclear. V lost 4 bases and J 1 base, leaving 11 bases between the germline ends. The CDR3 runs to 14 residues. The V gene's germline CDR1 is SGHRS and CDR2 YFSETQ. This CDR3 is CASSLPGPNTEAFF. In nucleotides, the CDR3 is TGCGCCAGCAGCCTACCGGGTCCGAACACTGAAGCTTTCTTT.

This sequence joins TRBV7-8 and TRBJ1-6; no firm D call. Germline V gives CDR1 SGHVS, CDR2 FQNEAQ. V gave up 4 bases and J gave up 8 bases, with 6 bases separating them. This CDR3 region has 12 residues. This CDR3 is CASSSGDSPLHF. The CDR3 DNA follows: TGTGCCAGCAGCTCGGGTGATTCACCCCTCCACTTT.

This chain connects TRBV2 to TRBJ1-1, with 8 bases aligning to TRBD1. Germline CDR1 reads SNHLY; CDR2 reads FYNNEI. Trimming at V came to 9 bases and at J to 3 bases, leaving 6 bases not matched to a gene. The CDR3 contains 13 residues. Written as DNA, the CDR3 is TGTGCCAGTCAGGACAGGGCTTACACTGAAGCTTTCTTT. Translating it yields CASQDRAYTEAFF.

This clone was picked up a small number of times. Other DNA sequences from this sample encode an identical CDR3 as well. The chain recombines TRBV9 with TRBJ2-3, with D tentatively TRBD2 (6 bases). V was pared by 3 bases and J by 6 bases, with 17 bases between. This CDR3 comprises 15 residues. Germline CDR1 SGDLS, CDR2 YYNGEE. This CDR3 reads CASSEGGASTDTQYF. The CDR3, as DNA: TGTGCCAGCAGCGAAGGCGGGGCGTCCACGGATACGCAGTATTTT.

The chain links TRBV2 to TRBJ1-2, with TRBD1 matching 9 bases. The V gene end was trimmed by 0 bases and the J gene end by 7 bases; junction bases not matched to a gene: 3. This CDR3 is built from 14 residues. Per the germline V gene, CDR1 is SNHLY and CDR2 is FYNNEI. The CDR3 spells CASSEARDRAGYTF. The CDR3 nucleotides are TGTGCCAGCAGTGAAGCGAGGGACAGGGCTGGCTACACCTTC.

The chain recombines TRBV24-1 with TRBJ1-2; D is perhaps TRBD1 (5 bases). V was cut by 1 base and J by 8 bases, with 10 bases left in between. The V gene's germline CDR1 is KGHDR and CDR2 SFDVKD. This CDR3 spans 13 amino acids. The CDR3 reads CATSDFPGSGYTF. The CDR3 coding sequence is TGTGCCACCAGTGATTTTCCAGGGTCAGGCTACACCTTC.

The chain combines TRBV7-2 with TRBJ1-2, with D possibly being TRBD1 (6 bases). V was pared by 2 bases and J by 6 bases, with 7 bases between. The length of the CDR3 is 12 residues. Germline V gene lookup returns CDR1 SGHTA and CDR2 FQGNSA. This chain's CDR3 is CASSLPGDGYTF. Written as DNA, the CDR3 is TGTGCCAGCAGCTTACCAGGGGATGGCTACACCTTC.

The chain has TRBV30 and TRBJ1-1; D unclear. V was clipped by 0 bases and J by 5 bases, with 13 bases between them. The CDR3 loop spans 14 amino acids. The germline CDR1 and CDR2 sequences are GTSNPN and SVGIG (reference sequence). CDR3 residues: CAWSVLGRATEAFF. Written as DNA, the CDR3 is TGTGCCTGGAGTGTCCTTGGGAGGGCAACTGAAGCTTTCTTT.

V and J are TRBV7-9 and TRBJ2-5; tentatively, D is TRBD1 (5 bases). Germline values: CDR1 SEHNR, CDR2 FQNEAQ (reference sequence). V shed 5 bases and J shed 5 bases, with 21 bases lying between them. The CDR3 contains 16 residues. CDR3 nucleotide sequence: TGTGCCAGCAGCCCCACAAGAACAGGTGGAAGGGAGACCCAGTACTTC. Protein: CASSPTRTGGRETQYF. The full variable domain, with the rest looked up from reference TRBV7-9 and TRBJ2-5, is DTGVSQNPRHKITKRGQNVTFRCDPISEHNRLYWYRQTLGQGPEFLTYFQNEAQLEKSRLLSDRFSAERPKGSFSTLEIQRTEQGDSAMYLCASSPTRTGGRETQYFGPGTRLLVL.

The chain is built from TRBV5-1 and TRBJ2-7; 7 positions agree with TRBD1. V trimming: 5 bases; J trimming: 3 bases; junction bases outside the gene matches: 5. Germline CDR1 SGHRS, CDR2 YFSETQ. CDR3 length: 13 amino acids. CDR3 loop: CASSRDSLYEQYF. As DNA, the CDR3 is TGCGCCAGCAGTAGGGACAGTCTCTACGAGCAGTACTTC.

V gene TRBV29-1 combines with J gene TRBJ1-1; 8 nucleotides align to TRBD1. The germline gives CDR1 SQVTM, CDR2 ANQGSEA. This CDR3 contains 13 residues. J lost 5 bases, V lost 6 bases, and 8 bases had no gene match. The DNA of the CDR3 is TGCAGCGTGGACATGACAGGGGTAACTGAAGCTTTCTTT. Translated, it gives CSVDMTGVTEAFF.

This clone is labeled as medium-sized. The genes are TRBV30 and TRBJ1-4; unclear D gene. The V and J ends lost 0 bases and 8 bases respectively, with 10 bases between them. Germline assignment: CDR1 GTSNPN and CDR2 SVGIG (reference sequence). The CDR3 extends over 13 amino acids. CDR3 DNA sequence: TGTGCCTGGAGTGTTCAGGAGGCCGAAAAACTGTTTTTT. Translation gives CAWSVQEAEKLFF.

The chain links TRBV14 to TRBJ1-6, with D perhaps matching TRBD1 (5 bases). Germline CDR1 is SGHDN and CDR2 is FVKESK. CDR3 length equals 16 residues. Trimming took 5 bases from V and 0 from J, leaving 11 bases between them. The CDR3 DNA follows: TGTGCCAGCAGCGAAAGGGACCGCTCCTATAATTCACCCCTCCACTTT. Translating it yields CASSERDRSYNSPLHF.

The table lists this clone with a count of one. The genes are TRBV19 and TRBJ1-6; 8 bases line up with TRBD1. The V segment lost 6 bases and the J segment 5 bases; nucleotides outside the gene matches: 6. CDR1 and CDR2 from the germline V gene are LNHDA and SQIVND (reference sequence). This CDR3 region has 15 residues. The chain's CDR3 is CASRKADRDNSPLHF. The CDR3 bases are TGTGCCAGTAGAAAGGCGGACAGGGATAATTCACCCCTCCACTTT.

This clone was seen a single time. The V gene is TRBV9, the J gene TRBJ2-3; D gene uncertain. V shed 0 bases and J shed 2 bases, with 7 bases lying between them. Germline V gives CDR1 SGDLS, CDR2 YYNGEE. The CDR3 has 14 residues. CDR3 amino acids: CASSVESVTDTQYF. DNA of the CDR3: TGTGCCAGCAGCGTAGAGTCTGTCACAGATACGCAGTATTTT.

The gene calls are TRBV5-1 and TRBJ1-2; 7 positions agree with TRBD1. The ends lost 3 bases at V and 6 bases at J; junction bases unmatched: 5. CDR1 and CDR2 (germline): SGHRS, YFSETQ. CDR3 length equals 13 residues. CDR3 sequence: CASSSGQNNGYTF. As DNA, the CDR3 is TGCGCCAGCAGCTCGGGACAGAATAATGGCTACACCTTC.

The chain recombines TRBV19 with TRBJ1-4, with 9 positions matching TRBD1. Germline V gene data show CDR1 as LNHDA and CDR2 as SQIVND (reference sequence). This CDR3 has 16 amino acids. V shed 5 bases and J 8 bases; nucleotides not matched to a gene: 12. CDR3 nucleotides: TGTGCCAGTAGTTCACGAGACAGGGGGTTAAGGGAAAAACTGTTTTTT. Translating gives CASSSRDRGLREKLFF.

V and J are TRBV12-3 or TRBV12-4 and TRBJ1-1; D might be TRBD1 (5 bases). The CDR3 runs to 12 residues. Trimming pared 10 bases from V and 1 base from J, leaving 10 bases between. CDR3: CATGPRNTEAFF. As DNA, the CDR3 is TGTGCCACGGGACCGAGGAACACTGAAGCTTTCTTT.

The chain combines TRBV15 with TRBJ1-3; 7 nucleotides agree with TRBD1. Germline CDR1 reads LNHNV; CDR2 reads YYDKDF (reference sequence). The CDR3 consists of 15 residues. Trimming cost V 5 bases and J 2 bases; bases outside gene matches: 6. The CDR3, as DNA: TGTGCCACCAGCCCCCGACAGGGAACTGGAAACACCATATATTTT. Protein product: CATSPRQGTGNTIYF.

The chain carries TRBV7-9 and TRBJ2-1, with TRBD2 identical over 11 bases. This CDR3 region has 18 residues. V was pared by 8 bases and J by 0 bases, with 12 bases of the junction left unmatched. Germline lookup yields CDR1 SEHNR and CDR2 FQNEAQ (reference sequence). In DNA, the CDR3 is TGTGCCAGCGGTTTGGCTAGCGGGGGGACGAGCTCCTACAATGAGCAGTTCTTC. The encoded protein is CASGLASGGTSSYNEQFF.

The chain combines TRBV5-4 with TRBJ2-1; D is unclear. Germline V gene data show CDR1 as SGHNT and CDR2 as YYREEE (reference sequence). CDR3 size: 12 residues. Trimming left V 4 bases short and J 10 bases short, with 12 bases between. In nucleotides, the CDR3 is TGTGCCAGCAGCATGCCGACAAGAGAGCAGTTCTTC. Translated: CASSMPTREQFF. The full variable domain, rest sourced from reference TRBV5-4 and TRBJ2-1, is ETGVTQSPTHLIKTRGQQVTLRCSSQSGHNTVSWYQQALGQGPQFIFQYYREEENGRGNFPPRFSGLQFPNYSSELNVNALELDDSALYLCASSMPTREQFFGPGTRLTVL.